Shown below are 32 T cell receptor beta chains from a single sample sequenced in a study of shared clonotypes between healthy human individuals. The repertoire was sequenced with immunoSEQ multiplex PCR; TCRdb's copy has only in-frame clones and lacks some. The data show about 490,000 clones, with over 65% seen just once and around 13% held by the top ten. The sample was PBMCs. These receptors were collected from a woman between 35 and 50 years old in good health. Some clones in this sample may be carry-over from other donors' samples.

This clone was seen a handful of times. V is TRBV7-2 and J is TRBJ2-7; TRBD1 aligns across 7 bases. Germline V lookup: CDR1 SGHTA, CDR2 FQGNSA. The CDR3 length is 14 residues. V dropped 3 bases and J dropped 4; count of bases not matched to a gene: 6. In nucleotides, the CDR3 is TGTGCCAGCAGCTTGGCGACAGGGTTGTACGAGCAGTACTTC. The encoded protein is CASSLATGLYEQYF.

The V gene is TRBV7-9, the J gene TRBJ2-2, with 14 nucleotides matching TRBD2. The CDR3 covers 17 residues. The germline gives CDR1 SEHNR, CDR2 FQNEAQ (reference sequence). V was clipped by 5 bases and J by 5 bases; unmatched bases: 7. DNA of the CDR3: TGTGCCAGCAGCCCCCGACTAGCGGGAGGGCAAACCGGGGAGCTGTTTTTT. Protein product: CASSPRLAGGQTGELFF. Supplemented by reference TRBV7-9 and TRBJ2-2, the full variable domain reads DTGVSQNPRHKITKRGQNVTFRCDPISEHNRLYWYRQTLGQGPEFLTYFQNEAQLEKSRLLSDRFSAERPKGSFSTLEIQRTEQGDSAMYLCASSPRLAGGQTGELFFGEGSRLTVL.

Comments on this clone: A far larger clone is only one base removed, so a read error is likely. The same CDR3 can be traced to other DNA sequences in this sample. The V gene is TRBV5-6, the J gene TRBJ2-7; no definite D call. CDR3 length: 12 residues. Trimming took 1 base from V and 7 from J, leaving 9 bases between them. In germline, CDR1 is SGHDT, CDR2 YYEEEE. The CDR3 DNA reads as TGTGCCAGCAGCTTGAGGAGCTATGAGCAGTACTTC. This gives the protein CASSLRSYEQYF.

This clone appeared a few times. The J gene is TRBJ2-7, the V gene TRBV4-3; a weak D match, TRBD2 (6 bases). The germline gives CDR1 LGHNA, CDR2 YSLEER. Trimming cost V 0 bases and J 4 bases, with 10 bases left between them. The CDR3 runs to 14 residues. The CDR3 DNA sequence: TGCGCCAGCAGCCAAGATGTTGGGGGGTACGAGCAGTACTTC. Translation gives CASSQDVGGYEQYF.

This chain uses TRBV7-3 with TRBJ2-1; the D gene is possibly TRBD1 (5 bases). Germline lookup yields CDR1 SGHTA and CDR2 FQGTGA. V was clipped by 3 bases and J by 2 bases, with 8 bases between them. The CDR3 is 14 residues long. Written as DNA, the CDR3 is TGTGCCAGCAGCTTCGGACAACCCTACAATGAGCAGTTCTTC. Translated: CASSFGQPYNEQFF. The full variable domain, rest sourced from reference TRBV7-3 and TRBJ2-1, is GAGVSQTPSNKVTEKGKYVELRCDPISGHTALYWYRQSLGQGPEFLIYFQGTGAADDSGLPNDRFFAVRPEGSVSTLKIQRTERGDSAVYLCASSFGQPYNEQFFGPGTRLTVL.

The chain uses TRBV5-8 and TRBJ2-2, with 8 nucleotides matching TRBD1. CDR1 is SGHTS, CDR2 YDEGEE, per germline. Trimming at V came to 2 bases and at J to 2 bases, leaving 8 bases not matched to a gene. This CDR3 is built from 17 residues. The CDR3 coding sequence is TGTGCCAGCAGCTTCCATACGACAGGGGTTAACACCGGGGAGCTGTTTTTT. The encoded protein is CASSFHTTGVNTGELFF.

This chain joins TRBV2 and TRBJ1-2, with 7 bases fitting TRBD1. CDR1 is SNHLY and CDR2 is FYNNEI in the germline V gene. This CDR3 is 14 amino acids long. Trimming cost V 9 bases and J 5 bases; bases outside gene matches: 12. The DNA of the CDR3 is TGTGCCAGTACACAAAGACAGGGTATATATGGCTACACCTTC. It specifies CASTQRQGIYGYTF.

The chain carries TRBV10-3 and TRBJ2-5; 7 bases match TRBD1. The V and J ends lost 2 bases and 2 bases, in that order; junction bases with no gene match: 2. The CDR3 consists of 14 residues. The V gene's germline CDR1 is ENHRY and CDR2 SYGVKD. CDR3 loop: CAISEPGGQETQYF. CDR3 nucleotide sequence: TGTGCCATCAGTGAGCCAGGGGGACAAGAGACCCAGTACTTC.

The CDR3 here is CASSPGLEQYF. The CDR3 DNA reads TGTGCCAGCAGCCCCGGATTGGAGCAGTACTTC. The chain links TRBV7-8 to TRBJ2-7; D call uncertain. Germline V CDR1 and CDR2: SGHVS, FQNEAQ. V was clipped by 5 bases and J by 7 bases, with 9 bases between them. The CDR3 totals 11 residues.

The J gene is TRBJ1-1, the V gene TRBV19; perhaps TRBD1 as D (5 bases). Between the trimmed V and J ends, which lost 5 bases and 3 bases, there was a span of 13 bases. There are 14 residues in the CDR3. CDR1 is LNHDA and CDR2 is SQIVND in the germline V gene (reference sequence). The CDR3 nucleotides read TGTGCCAGTAGTCACGGGGCGGGGTACACTGAAGCTTTCTTT. Amino acid sequence: CASSHGAGYTEAFF.

The chain uses TRBV6-5 and TRBJ2-5; D ambiguous. Germline lookup yields CDR1 MNHEY and CDR2 SVGAGI. V shed 4 bases and J shed 1 base, with 1 base lying between them. The CDR3 runs to 11 residues. Here the CDR3 reads CASSFQETQYF. The DNA for the CDR3 is TGTGCCAGCAGTTTCCAAGAGACCCAGTACTTC.

J is TRBJ1-2 and V is TRBV28; 8 nucleotides match TRBD1. V was pared by 3 bases and J by 6 bases, with 3 bases of the junction left unmatched. Germline CDR1 reads MDHEN; CDR2 reads SYDVKM. CDR3 length equals 13 residues. The CDR3 region is CASSFGQGNGYTF. CDR3 sequence (DNA): TGTGCCAGCAGTTTCGGACAGGGTAATGGCTACACCTTC.

The J gene is TRBJ2-6, the V gene TRBV7-2; D gene ambiguous. Germline V gives CDR1 SGHTA, CDR2 FQGNSA. Between the trimmed V and J ends, which lost 5 bases and 0 bases, there was a span of 8 bases. This CDR3 is built from 15 residues. The CDR3 DNA is TGTGCCAGCAGCACAGATAGCTCTGGGGCCAACGTCCTGACTTTC. It is translated as CASSTDSSGANVLTF.

The chain uses TRBV9 and TRBJ2-7, with TRBD2 identical over 7 bases. V gave up 4 bases and J gave up 6 bases; unmatched junction bases: 10. In germline, CDR1 is SGDLS, CDR2 YYNGEE. CDR3 length: 14 residues. CDR3 DNA: TGTGCCAGCAGCCCTAGGACTAGTTCTGGCGAGCAGTACTTC. Amino acid sequence: CASSPRTSSGEQYF.

This clone was seen more than once but under ten times. Just one base apart from a much larger clone, this may be a read error. The V and J genes are TRBV30 and TRBJ1-1, with D possibly TRBD1 on 5 matching bases. Germline loops: CDR1 GTSNPN, CDR2 SVGIG (reference sequence). CDR3 length equals 12 residues. CDR3 in DNA: TGTGCCTGGAGTACGCAGGGAAGGCGAGCTCTCTTT. Encoded protein: CAWSTQGRRALF.

V gene TRBV19 combines with J gene TRBJ1-5, with no clear D. The germline V and J ends were trimmed by 5 bases and 3 bases, with 14 bases remaining between them. The CDR3 length is 15 residues. Germline loops: CDR1 LNHDA, CDR2 SQIVND (reference sequence). The CDR3, as DNA: TGTGCCAGTAGTGTCGGGCAGGCCCCCAATCAGCCCCAGCATTTT. It encodes CASSVGQAPNQPQHF. Full variable domain (remainder filled in from reference TRBV19 and TRBJ1-5): DGGITQSPKYLFRKEGQNVTLSCEQNLNHDAMYWYRQDPGQGLRLIYYSQIVNDFQKGDIAEGYSVSREKKESFPLTVTSAQKNPTAFYLCASSVGQAPNQPQHFGDGTRLSIL.

This clone appeared a single time. The genes are TRBV5-4 and TRBJ2-5, with TRBD1 matching 9 bases. J gave up 6 bases and V 4 bases, and 4 bases lay outside the gene matches. There are 13 residues in the CDR3. Germline V gene lookup returns CDR1 SGHNT and CDR2 YYREEE (reference sequence). The CDR3 sequence: CASSDRGVKTQYF. CDR3 DNA sequence: TGTGCCAGCAGCGACAGGGGGGTAAAGACCCAGTACTTC.

This sequence joins TRBV28 and TRBJ2-7, with 8 bases matching TRBD2. CDR3 length: 14 amino acids. J was trimmed by 9 bases and V by 2 bases; bases with no gene match: 9. Germline lookup yields CDR1 MDHEN and CDR2 SYDVKM. The CDR3 reads CASSLAGGPSGQYF. Written as DNA, the CDR3 is TGTGCCAGCAGTTTAGCGGGAGGACCCTCCGGGCAGTACTTC.

As DNA, the CDR3 is TGTGCCAGCTATAACCGGGCCCCAGAGACCCAGTACTTC. The encoded protein is CASYNRAPETQYF. The chain is built from TRBV2 and TRBJ2-5; no clear D gene. V lost 8 bases and J 4 bases, leaving 14 bases between the germline ends. CDR3 length equals 13 residues. Per the germline V gene, CDR1 is SNHLY and CDR2 is FYNNEI. Based on the CDR3 plus reference TRBV2 and TRBJ2-5, the full variable domain is EPEVTQTPSHQVTQMGQEVILRCVPISNHLYFYWYRQILGQKVEFLVSFYNNEISEKSEIFDDQFSVERPDGSNFTLKIRSTKLEDSAMYFCASYNRAPETQYFGPGTRLLVL.

This clone was seen only a few times. The V gene is TRBV6-1, the J gene TRBJ2-2; D not resolved. The V end was cut by 6 bases, the J end by 4 bases, with 12 bases between. Germline CDR1 reads MNHNS; CDR2 reads SASEGT. The CDR3 sequence is 14 residues long. In nucleotides, the CDR3 is TGTGCCAGCAGGACGGCCTATGGCACCGGGGAGCTGTTTTTT. Encoded protein: CASRTAYGTGELFF.

Note on this clone: Sequence at one end of the junction differs from germline and may be a read error. The rearrangement uses TRBV7-7 and TRBJ2-2; D may be TRBD1 (6 bases). CDR3 length: 16 amino acids. Germline V lookup: CDR1 SSHAT, CDR2 FNYEAQ (reference sequence). The CDR3 nucleotides read TGTGCTAGCAGCTTAGTAGGGACAACGAACACCGGGGAGCTGTTTTTT. It specifies CASSLVGTTNTGELFF.

The J gene is TRBJ2-3, the V gene TRBV27; D is ambiguous. Germline V gene sequence: CDR1 MNHEY, CDR2 SMNVEV (reference sequence). The CDR3 length is 15 residues. V was cut by 1 base and J by 3 bases, with 11 bases left in between. The CDR3 DNA reads TGTGCCAGCAGTTTATTAGGACGGGTAACAGATACGCAGTATTTT. It yields the protein CASSLLGRVTDTQYF.

The chain couples TRBV18 to TRBJ1-5; the D gene is possibly TRBD1 (6 bases). Germline values: CDR1 KGHSH, CDR2 LQKENI. This CDR3 is 13 amino acids long. Trimming took off 8 bases at V and 4 bases at J, with 12 bases between the two ends. The CDR3 here is CASKGGANQPQHF. The CDR3, as DNA: TGTGCCAGCAAGGGGGGCGCGAATCAGCCCCAGCATTTT.

The V call is TRBV9, the J call TRBJ2-7; 15 positions match TRBD2. Unmatched junction bases numbered 6, after V lost 0 bases and J lost 2 bases. The CDR3 length is 18 residues. Germline V CDR1 and CDR2: SGDLS, YYNGEE. The DNA of the CDR3 is TGTGCCAGCAGCGTAGGAGGACTAGCGGGAGGGCTACCCTACGAGCAGTACTTC. Amino acids: CASSVGGLAGGLPYEQYF. Filled out from reference TRBV9 and TRBJ2-7, the complete variable domain reads DSGVTQTPKHLITATGQRVTLRCSPRSGDLSVYWYQQSLDQGLQFLIQYYNGEERAKGNILERFSAQQFPDLHSELNLSSLELGDSALYFCASSVGGLAGGLPYEQYFGPGTRLTVT.

The rearrangement joins TRBV11-2 to TRBJ2-7; D is ambiguous. The length of the CDR3 is 12 residues. In germline, CDR1 is SGHAT, CDR2 FQNNGV. Trimming removed 6 bases from V and 1 base from J, with 7 bases in between. CDR3 coding DNA: TGTGCCAGCAGTGTTCAGTCCTACGAGCAGTACTTC. Its protein product is CASSVQSYEQYF.

The rearrangement uses TRBV5-6 and TRBJ2-3; D call uncertain. This CDR3 has 11 amino acids. From germline, CDR1 is SGHDT and CDR2 YYEEEE. The V end lost 1 base, the J end lost 6 bases, and 3 bases lay between the germline ends. Written as DNA, the CDR3 is TGTGCCAGCAGCTTGTGGGATACGCAGTATTTT. Amino acid sequence: CASSLWDTQYF. Looking up the rest from reference TRBV5-6 and TRBJ2-3 gives the full variable domain: DAGVTQSPTHLIKTRGQQVTLRCSPKSGHDTVSWYQQALGQGPQFIFQYYEEEERQRGNFPDRFSGHQFPNYSSELNVNALLLGDSALYLCASSLWDTQYFGPGTRLTVL.

A single count supports this clone. The J gene is TRBJ2-1, the V gene TRBV18, with D perhaps TRBD1 or TRBD2 (5 bases each). The CDR3 covers 13 residues. Germline V gene sequence: CDR1 KGHSH, CDR2 LQKENI. V dropped 5 bases and J dropped 5 bases, with 10 bases sitting between them. The CDR3 sequence: CASSSGRDNEQFF. In DNA, the CDR3 is TGTGCCAGCTCATCAGGGAGAGACAATGAGCAGTTCTTC.

The chain is built from TRBV14 and TRBJ1-3, with D unresolved. The V and J ends lost 4 bases and 2 bases respectively, with 12 bases between them. CDR1 SGHDN and CDR2 FVKESK come from the germline V gene. The CDR3 has 15 amino acids. In DNA form, the CDR3 reads TGTGCCAGCAGCCGTTGGGGAGACGCTGGAAACACCATATATTTT. Residues: CASSRWGDAGNTIYF.

The J gene is TRBJ2-6, the V gene TRBV6-1; D call uncertain. V lost 4 bases and J lost 0, with 7 bases in between. The CDR3 loop spans 15 amino acids. The germline V gene has CDR1 MNHNS and CDR2 SASEGT. CDR3 loop: CASSGTFSGANVLTF. The DNA of the CDR3 is TGTGCCAGCAGTGGGACCTTCTCTGGGGCCAACGTCCTGACTTTC.

This clone was counted at least ten times. The chain is built from TRBV7-3 and TRBJ2-2, with D unclear. Trimming shortened V by 2 bases and J by 5 bases, and 15 bases separated the two germline ends. The CDR3 has 16 residues. The germline CDR1 and CDR2 sequences are SGHTA and FQGTGA. The CDR3 DNA is TGTGCCAGCAGCTTATACAAAAACACCGGGACCGGGGAGCTGTTTTTT. It encodes CASSLYKNTGTGELFF.

This clone was found once. V and J are TRBV19 and TRBJ2-3; D gene unclear. In germline, CDR1 is LNHDA, CDR2 SQIVND (reference sequence). Trimming left V 2 bases short and J 0 bases short, with 9 bases between. The CDR3 spans 15 residues. CDR3 residues: CASSITRTSTDTQYF. For the CDR3, the DNA is TGTGCCAGTAGTATAACCCGTACTAGCACAGATACGCAGTATTTT.

The chain is built from TRBV11-3 and TRBJ2-1; 16 nucleotides match TRBD2. The germline V gene has CDR1 SGHNT and CDR2 YENEEA. V gave up 5 bases and J gave up 7 bases; unmatched junction bases: 5. The CDR3 is 16 amino acids. The CDR3 loop is CASSAGTSGRVNEQFF. DNA of the CDR3: TGTGCCAGCAGCGCCGGGACTAGCGGGAGGGTGAATGAGCAGTTCTTC.